The sequence of this T cell receptor (beta chain) was determined in a study of blood T cells in healthy people across ages. Across the study: Per every two T cells, about one barcoded beta molecule was captured by template switching.

CDR1 SGHRS and CDR2 YFSETQ come from the germline V gene. CDR3 size: 13 residues. V gave up 0 bases and J gave up 12 bases, with 10 bases separating them. A second about 6 to 12 cycle PCR used barcoded and J-beta primers. Each TCR beta cDNA got a 12-nucleotide random molecular identifier. A single record per CDR3 protein comes from TCRdb applying MiXCR to the 5' RACE reads. The sample shows 700,000 or so distinct CDR3 sequences, around a fifth of them seen only once. This clonotype turned up a few times. What it binds is unknown. Study-wide findings and caveats: Without sorted subsets, naive and antigen-experienced compartments could not be conclusively compared. Fewer expanded clones and more diversity marked long-lived versus aged donors.

The chain recombines TRBV5-1 with TRBJ1-6, with a possible D match to TRBD1 (6 bases). The receptor was isolated from a man aged 70-80 years in good health. Sequences were obtained from blood. The DNA for the CDR3 is TGCGCCAGCAGCTTGGCAGGGGCAGAACCCCTCCACTTT. It yields the protein CASSLAGAEPLHF.